This passage covers 18 T cell receptor beta chains from one sample sequenced in a study of beta chain features in type 1 diabetes. Every isolated RNA sample was fully reverse transcribed, so sequencing captured expressed TCRB transcripts. Sequenced by immunoSEQ multiplex PCR; TCRdb stores in-frame clones only, minus some. The profile shows about 300,000 clones, under 8.5% of them singletons. The sequenced material came from central memory CD4+ T cells from blood. The receptor set was obtained from a woman aged 18 to 35 in good health.

The table lists this clone with a few counts. In DNA, the CDR3 is TGTGCCAGCAGCTTAGCTGGACTAGCGGGAGTCCAAGAGACCCAGTACTTC. It translates to CASSLAGLAGVQETQYF. This chain links TRBV7-2 with TRBJ2-5; 13 nucleotides line up with TRBD2. Germline lookup yields CDR1 SGHTA and CDR2 FQGNSA. CDR3 length: 17 residues. V shed 0 bases and J 1 base; nucleotides not matched to a gene: 2.

This clone was seen repeatedly, ten times or more. This rearrangement joins TRBV7-2 to TRBJ2-6, with TRBD1 as a possible D gene (6 bases). The V end was cut by 5 bases, the J end by 0 bases, with 8 bases between. The CDR3 runs to 15 residues. Germline loops: CDR1 SGHTA, CDR2 FQGNSA. In DNA, the CDR3 is TGTGCCAGCAGCCGACAGGTCTCTGGGGCCAACGTCCTGACTTTC. Translation: CASSRQVSGANVLTF.

This clone was observed a few times. V and J are TRBV6-6 and TRBJ1-2; TRBD1 is a possible D gene (5 bases). Germline V gene lookup returns CDR1 MNHNY and CDR2 SVGAGI (reference sequence). This CDR3 region has 13 residues. Trimming shortened V by 11 bases and J by 5 bases, and 18 bases separated the two germline ends. DNA of the CDR3: TGTGCCTGCAACTACGGGGGGAGATATGGCTACACCTTC. Its protein product is CACNYGGRYGYTF.

V is TRBV29-1 and J is TRBJ1-5; no firm D call. The CDR3 is made up of 13 amino acids. Trimming pared 3 bases from V and 3 bases from J, leaving 9 bases between. Germline V gene sequence: CDR1 SQVTM, CDR2 ANQGSEA. CDR3 nucleotides: TGCAGCGTTGAGTTCCAGAACAATCAGCCCCAGCATTTT. As protein: CSVEFQNNQPQHF.

Many counts were recorded for this clone. Other DNA sequences within the sample encode an identical CDR3. CDR3 bases: TGTGCCAGCTCACCCCGACAGGGGACCTACGAGCAGTACGTC. Translating it yields CASSPRQGTYEQYV. The chain links TRBV18 to TRBJ2-7; 8 bases map to TRBD1. The CDR3 extends over 14 amino acids. Germline lookup yields CDR1 KGHSH and CDR2 LQKENI. V was pared by 3 bases and J by 2 bases, with 3 bases of the junction left unmatched.

This clone was picked up one time. At one of its ends the junction is not consistent with the germline gene, which may arise from a read error. Other DNA sequences in this sample translate to the same CDR3. The rearrangement uses TRBV7-2 and TRBJ2-5; 9 nucleotides agree with TRBD2. Germline-derived CDR1 and CDR2 are SGHTA and FQGNSA. CDR3 length: 14 amino acids. DNA for the CDR3: TGTGCCAGCAGCTCTAGCGGGGCGCCTGAGACTCAGTACTTC. Protein: CASSSSGAPETQYF.

V gene TRBV7-9 combines with J gene TRBJ2-7, with a weak D call TRBD1 (6 bases). CDR1 is SEHNR and CDR2 is FQNEAQ in the germline V gene (reference sequence). Trimming pared 5 bases from V and 6 bases from J, leaving 11 bases between. This CDR3 contains 12 residues. The CDR3 coding sequence is TGTGCCAGCAGCAGAACAGGGTTCGAGCAGTACTTC. Protein sequence: CASSRTGFEQYF.

The table lists this clone with a few counts. The chain uses TRBV6-6 and TRBJ1-2, with a tentative D call TRBD1 (5 bases). The V end was cut by 4 bases, the J end by 7 bases, with 10 bases between. This CDR3 region has 12 residues. Per germline, CDR1 MNHNY and CDR2 SVGAGI (reference sequence). CDR3 DNA sequence: TGTGCCAGCAGTTTTGGGGGTCGTGGCTACACCTTC. It codes for CASSFGGRGYTF.

This CDR3 reads CASSLGGAGEKLFF. Here the CDR3 DNA reads TGTGCCAGCAGCTTGGGGGGCGCGGGTGAAAAACTGTTTTTT. The gene calls are TRBV5-4 and TRBJ1-4, with D possibly being TRBD1 (5 bases). Trimming left V 0 bases short and J 7 bases short, with 10 bases between. The germline V gene encodes CDR1 SGHNT and CDR2 YYREEE (reference sequence). CDR3 length: 14 residues.

There are many counts of this clone. This chain links TRBV7-2 with TRBJ2-3; D call uncertain. Trimming left V 10 bases short and J 4 bases short, with 12 bases between. The germline V gene encodes CDR1 SGHTA and CDR2 FQGNSA. The CDR3 contains 12 residues. DNA of the CDR3: TGTGCCATCTCAATTGGGGCAGATACGCAGTATTTT. It encodes CAISIGADTQYF. The variable domain in full, completed from reference TRBV7-2 and TRBJ2-3, reads GAGVSQSPSNKVTEKGKDVELRCDPISGHTALYWYRQSLGQGLEFLIYFQGNSAPDKSGLPSDRFSAERTGGSVSTLTIQRTQQEDSAVYLCAISIGADTQYFGPGTRLTVL.

The chain employs TRBV5-4 and TRBJ2-3, with a weak D call TRBD2 (5 bases). CDR1 is SGHNT and CDR2 is YYREEE in the germline V gene (reference sequence). This CDR3 has 14 residues. Trimming took 3 bases from V and 2 from J, leaving 10 bases between them. The CDR3 protein is CASSSLSDTDTQYF. CDR3 in DNA: TGTGCCAGCAGCTCCCTTAGCGACACAGATACGCAGTATTTT.

The chain is built from TRBV9 and TRBJ2-3; D perhaps matches TRBD1 (5 bases). In germline, CDR1 is SGDLS, CDR2 YYNGEE. V gave up 0 bases and J gave up 2 bases, with 10 bases separating them. The CDR3 covers 15 residues. Here the CDR3 reads CASSVGQGYTDTQYF. The CDR3 nucleotides are TGTGCCAGCAGCGTAGGGCAGGGATACACAGATACGCAGTATTTT.

There are a few counts of this clone. The chain recombines TRBV9 with TRBJ2-7; possible D gene TRBD2, 6 bases. V lost 3 bases, J lost 5 bases, and 15 bases lay in between. CDR3 length: 14 residues. Germline CDR1 is SGDLS and CDR2 is YYNGEE. CDR3 in amino acids: CASSAQGAGHEQYF. CDR3 nucleotides: TGTGCCAGCAGCGCGCAGGGAGCGGGTCACGAGCAGTACTTC. The variable domain in full, with the rest retrieved from reference TRBV9 and TRBJ2-7, is DSGVTQTPKHLITATGQRVTLRCSPRSGDLSVYWYQQSLDQGLQFLIQYYNGEERAKGNILERFSAQQFPDLHSELNLSSLELGDSALYFCASSAQGAGHEQYFGPGTRLTVT.

This clone was observed a handful of times. Written as DNA, the CDR3 is TGTGCCAGCAGCCTACGGACAGGCTTGGCTTTCTTT. This codes for CASSLRTGLAFF. The chain uses TRBV25-1 and TRBJ1-1, with TRBD1 matching over 7 bases. With V trimmed by 6 bases and J by 11 bases, 9 bases remained unmatched. CDR3 length: 12 amino acids. The germline CDR1 and CDR2 sequences are MGHDK and SYGVNS.

The chain links TRBV30 to TRBJ1-2, with D unclear. CDR3 length: 13 amino acids. Germline V CDR1 and CDR2: GTSNPN, SVGIG (reference sequence). The V gene lost 2 bases and the J gene lost 0 bases, with 7 bases spanning the gap. This CDR3 reads CAWSRGSNYGYTF. Written as DNA, the CDR3 is TGTGCCTGGAGTAGAGGATCTAACTATGGCTACACCTTC.

This clone has just a few counts. This sequence joins TRBV18 and TRBJ1-5; possibly TRBD1 for D (5 bases). Germline V gives CDR1 KGHSH, CDR2 LQKENI. This CDR3 is 15 amino acids long. V dropped 0 bases and J dropped 5 bases, with 11 bases sitting between them. The CDR3 DNA reads TGTGCCAGCTCACCACCGGGGGTTAGGGATCAGCCCCAGCATTTT. This translates into CASSPPGVRDQPQHF.

This clone was observed a handful of times. The genes are TRBV7-2 and TRBJ2-3; 9 nucleotides agree with TRBD2. The germline CDR1 and CDR2 sequences are SGHTA and FQGNSA. The CDR3 sequence is 16 residues long. The V segment lost 2 bases and the J segment 2 bases; nucleotides outside the gene matches: 5. The CDR3 spells CASSLRASGVTDTQYF. CDR3 nucleotide sequence: TGTGCCAGCAGCTTAAGGGCTAGCGGGGTCACAGATACGCAGTATTTT. The full variable domain, its missing parts supplied by reference TRBV7-2 and TRBJ2-3, is GAGVSQSPSNKVTEKGKDVELRCDPISGHTALYWYRQSLGQGLEFLIYFQGNSAPDKSGLPSDRFSAERTGGSVSTLTIQRTQQEDSAVYLCASSLRASGVTDTQYFGPGTRLTVL.

This clone was picked up many times. The rearrangement uses TRBV29-1 and TRBJ2-7; 9 nucleotides line up with TRBD1. Trimming took 7 bases from V and 5 from J; bases not matched to a gene: 18. Germline V CDR1 and CDR2: SQVTM, ANQGSEA. The CDR3 is made up of 16 amino acids. CDR3 protein: CSGRNVTGGLQDEQYF. DNA of the CDR3: TGCAGCGGACGTAATGTAACAGGGGGCCTTCAAGACGAGCAGTACTTC.